One and the same sample provided the 20 T cell receptor beta chains below, sequenced in a study of vaccination effects on CD4 cells after COVID-19. Antigen-specific CD4+ T cell clonotypes were called by their expansion after viral peptide-pool culture in ViraFEST. It was after around 10 days of culture that CD4+ T cells were isolated. Their antigens are not known. The assay was immunoSEQ multiplex PCR, and TCRdb's table has in-frame clones only and misses some. The table includes about 60,000 clones, roughly 79% detected once. The input for sequencing was CD4+ T cells from PBMCs cultured with HCoV-229E spike peptides, taken before COVID-19 vaccination. Every receptor here comes from a human donor who received a COVID-19 vaccine.

The chain is built from TRBV6-5 and TRBJ1-1; possibly TRBD1 for D (6 bases). CDR1 MNHEY and CDR2 SVGAGI come from the germline V gene. The CDR3 has 13 residues. Trimming shortened V by 7 bases and J by 6 bases, and 15 bases separated the two germline ends. The CDR3 bases are TGTGCCAGCACTCAACCCGGGGGGCCTGAAGCTTTCTTT. It translates to CASTQPGGPEAFF.

The chain recombines TRBV2 with TRBJ2-5; 9 nucleotides agree with TRBD2. J was trimmed by 4 bases and V by 2 bases; bases with no gene match: 5. CDR1 and CDR2 (germline): SNHLY, FYNNEI. The CDR3 is made up of 15 amino acids. The CDR3 here is CASSESSGVRETQYF. CDR3 bases: TGTGCCAGCAGTGAATCTAGCGGGGTTCGAGAGACCCAGTACTTC.

The chain carries TRBV9 and TRBJ2-1, with no clear D. V dropped 0 bases and J dropped 3 bases, with 10 bases sitting between them. The CDR3 runs to 15 residues. Germline loops: CDR1 SGDLS, CDR2 YYNGEE. As DNA, the CDR3 is TGTGCCAGCAGCGTAGTTGGTACAGACTACAATGAGCAGTTCTTC. This gives the protein CASSVVGTDYNEQFF.

The chain is built from TRBV12-3 or TRBV12-4 and TRBJ1-2; D not certain. V dropped 6 bases and J dropped 5 bases, with 13 bases sitting between them. The CDR3 spans 13 residues. In nucleotides, the CDR3 is TGTGCCAGCAGACAAATAGGAGGGTATGGCTACACCTTC. This codes for CASRQIGGYGYTF.

CDR3 region: CASSGQGALAEQYV. The CDR3 nucleotides are TGTGCCAGCAGTGGACAGGGGGCTTTGGCCGAGCAGTACGTC. The chain joins TRBV6-2 or TRBV6-3 to TRBJ2-7; 11 bases align to TRBD1. Germline CDR1 MNHEY, CDR2 SVGEGT. V was pared by 5 bases and J by 6 bases, with 6 bases of the junction left unmatched. The CDR3 totals 14 residues.

The chain joins TRBV2 to TRBJ2-3; D possibly uses TRBD1 or TRBD2 (5 bases each). Germline V lookup: CDR1 SNHLY, CDR2 FYNNEI. The CDR3 runs to 15 residues. Trimming left V 3 bases short and J 0 bases short, with 10 bases between. The CDR3 protein is CASSDQGVSTDTQYF. The CDR3 region has the DNA TGTGCCAGCAGTGATCAGGGAGTAAGCACAGATACGCAGTATTTT.

This clone occurred once. V usage is TRBV20-1 and J usage is TRBJ2-6; D gene unclear. V dropped 3 bases and J dropped 12 bases, with 9 bases sitting between them. This CDR3 has 11 amino acids. In germline, CDR1 is DFQATT, CDR2 SNEGSKA (reference sequence). CDR3 in DNA: TGCAGTGCTAGGGTACACGGCGTCCTGACTTTC. Translating it yields CSARVHGVLTF.

CDR3 in DNA: TGTGCCAGCAGCCAAGAGGACCGCTACGAGCAGTACGTC. This encodes CASSQEDRYEQYV. This sequence joins TRBV14 and TRBJ2-7; D is unclear. With 0 bases removed from V and 3 bases from J, the gap between germline ends came to 6 bases. CDR3 size: 13 residues. Germline loops: CDR1 SGHDN, CDR2 FVKESK.

The chain couples TRBV6-6 to TRBJ2-3; 10 nucleotides line up with TRBD1. Trimming cost V 5 bases and J 6 bases; bases outside gene matches: 8. Germline assignment: CDR1 MNHNY and CDR2 SVGAGI (reference sequence). The CDR3 totals 15 residues. CDR3 amino acids: CASSNTRTGGDTQYF. The CDR3 nucleotides are TGTGCCAGCAGTAACACCCGGACAGGGGGGGATACGCAGTATTTT.

V gene TRBV12-5 combines with J gene TRBJ1-3; D is perhaps TRBD1 (6 bases). The CDR3 covers 16 residues. Between the trimmed V and J ends, which lost 6 bases and 7 bases, there was a span of 22 bases. Germline assignment: CDR1 LGHNT and CDR2 FRNRAP. The CDR3 protein is CASGQRGGAMGNTIYF. The CDR3 region has the DNA TGTGCTAGTGGCCAGAGGGGGGGGGCCATGGGTAACACCATATATTTT.

This chain connects TRBV7-3 to TRBJ1-1; D not certain. Trimming took 2 bases from V and 5 from J, leaving 12 bases between them. Germline CDR1 SGHTA, CDR2 FQGTGA. This CDR3 contains 14 residues. CDR3 bases: TGTGCCAGCAGCTTATCAGGCTCGGGGACTGAAGCTTTCTTT. This sequence encodes CASSLSGSGTEAFF. Combining the CDR3 with reference TRBV7-3 and TRBJ1-1 gives the whole variable domain GAGVSQTPSNKVTEKGKYVELRCDPISGHTALYWYRQSLGQGPEFLIYFQGTGAADDSGLPNDRFFAVRPEGSVSTLKIQRTERGDSAVYLCASSLSGSGTEAFFGQGTRLTVV.

The CDR3 spells CASSRSGGQPQHF. The CDR3 DNA sequence: TGCGCCAGCAGCCGTTCAGGGGGTCAGCCCCAGCATTTT. The chain has TRBV4-3 and TRBJ1-5; TRBD1 matches 7 bases. CDR1 and CDR2 (germline): LGHNA, YSLEER. CDR3 size: 13 residues. V shed 4 bases, J shed 6 bases, and the junction held 3 bases outside the gene matches.

This rearrangement joins TRBV2 to TRBJ2-7; the D gene is possibly TRBD1 (5 bases). Trimming left V 6 bases short and J 3 bases short, with 15 bases between. The CDR3 extends over 14 amino acids. Germline CDR1 is SNHLY and CDR2 is FYNNEI. The CDR3 region is CASRLGAPSYEQYV. The CDR3 nucleotides read TGTGCCAGCAGATTAGGGGCTCCCAGCTACGAGCAGTACGTC.

Here the CDR3 DNA reads TGTGCCAGCAGTTTGCCCCCGGGGAACAAAAACATTCAGTACTTC. Its translation is CASSLPPGNKNIQYF. The gene calls are TRBV6-5 and TRBJ2-4; TRBD2 might be the D (5 bases). The CDR3 runs to 15 residues. V was pared by 4 bases and J by 3 bases, with 13 bases between. Germline V gene lookup returns CDR1 MNHEY and CDR2 SVGAGI.

The chain links TRBV25-1 to TRBJ2-2, with TRBD1 identical over 8 bases. This CDR3 has 17 amino acids. With V trimmed by 4 bases and J by 4 bases, 11 bases remained unmatched. Germline loops: CDR1 MGHDK, CDR2 SYGVNS. In nucleotides, the CDR3 is TGTGCCAGCAGTGGCCCCCGGACAGGGAGACCCACCGGGGAGCTGTTTTTT. This codes for CASSGPRTGRPTGELFF.

In nucleotides, the CDR3 is TGTGCCAGCAGCAAAGCGGCTGAGGGTGGAGATACGCAGTATTTT. It specifies CASSKAAEGGDTQYF. The rearrangement uses TRBV7-2 and TRBJ2-3, with a tentative D call TRBD2 (5 bases). CDR1 SGHTA and CDR2 FQGNSA come from the germline V gene. V dropped 5 bases and J dropped 5 bases, with 17 bases sitting between them. The CDR3 has 15 residues.

V usage is TRBV19 and J usage is TRBJ2-5, with 7 nucleotides matching TRBD2. Germline CDR1 and CDR2: LNHDA and SQIVND (reference sequence). Losses at the gene ends were 8 bases for V and 4 bases for J; bases not matched to a gene: 10. This CDR3 has 14 amino acids. The CDR3 DNA is TGTGCCAGTCGCCTGGGAGGGCCCCCAGAGACCCAGTACTTC. Translating gives CASRLGGPPETQYF.

The chain recombines TRBV6-2 or TRBV6-3 with TRBJ1-5; no clear D. V gave up 5 bases and J gave up 0 bases, with 11 bases separating them. The CDR3 is made up of 15 amino acids. CDR1 is MNHEY, CDR2 SVGEGT, per germline. CDR3 DNA sequence: TGTGCCAGCAGTACCTCAGGTCTTAGCAATCAGCCCCAGCATTTT. This encodes CASSTSGLSNQPQHF.

V usage is TRBV30 and J usage is TRBJ1-5, with a tentative D call TRBD1 (5 bases). Germline CDR1 and CDR2: GTSNPN and SVGIG (reference sequence). V was clipped by 2 bases and J by 3 bases, with 14 bases between them. The CDR3 is 15 residues long. As DNA, the CDR3 is TGTGCCTGGAGTTTAGAACAGGCTCCCAATCAGCCCCAGCATTTT. It encodes CAWSLEQAPNQPQHF.

V and J are TRBV7-9 and TRBJ2-5; D perhaps matches TRBD1 (5 bases). Germline-derived CDR1 and CDR2 are SEHNR and FQNEAQ (reference sequence). The CDR3 sequence is 15 residues long. Trimming pared 0 bases from V and 1 base from J, leaving 9 bases between. The CDR3 bases are TGTGCCAGCAGCTTAGCTCAGGGATCCCAAGAGACCCAGTACTTC. Translated: CASSLAQGSQETQYF.